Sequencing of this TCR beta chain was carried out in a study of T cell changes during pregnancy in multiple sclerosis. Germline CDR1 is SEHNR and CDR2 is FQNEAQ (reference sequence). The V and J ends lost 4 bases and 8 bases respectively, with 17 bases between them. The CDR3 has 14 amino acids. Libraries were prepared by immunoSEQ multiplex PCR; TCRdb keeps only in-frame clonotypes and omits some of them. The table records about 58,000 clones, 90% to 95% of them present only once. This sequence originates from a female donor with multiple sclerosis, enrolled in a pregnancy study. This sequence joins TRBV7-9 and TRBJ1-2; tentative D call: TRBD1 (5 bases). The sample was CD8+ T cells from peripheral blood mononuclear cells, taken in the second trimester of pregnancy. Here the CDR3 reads CASSSPGSGQGYTF. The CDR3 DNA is TGTGCCAGCAGCTCCCCTGGGTCAGGGCAAGGCTACACCTTC.